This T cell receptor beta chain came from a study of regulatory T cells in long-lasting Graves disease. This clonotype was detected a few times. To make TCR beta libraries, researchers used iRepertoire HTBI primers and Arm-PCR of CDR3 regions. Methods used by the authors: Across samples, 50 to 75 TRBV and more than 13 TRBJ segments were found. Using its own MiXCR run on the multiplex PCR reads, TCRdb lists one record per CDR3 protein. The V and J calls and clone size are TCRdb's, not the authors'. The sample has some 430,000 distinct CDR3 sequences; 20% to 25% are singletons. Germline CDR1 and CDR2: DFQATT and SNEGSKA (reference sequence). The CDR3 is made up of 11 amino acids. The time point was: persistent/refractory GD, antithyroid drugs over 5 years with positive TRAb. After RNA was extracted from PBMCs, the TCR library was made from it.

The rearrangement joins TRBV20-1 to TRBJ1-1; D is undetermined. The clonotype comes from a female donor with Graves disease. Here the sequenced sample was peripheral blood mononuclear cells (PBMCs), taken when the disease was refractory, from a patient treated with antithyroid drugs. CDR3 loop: CSVPGTTEAFF. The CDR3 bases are TGCAGCGTTCCCGGAACCACTGAAGCTTTCTTT.